Below, 8 T cell receptor beta chains from the same sample are listed, as sequenced in a study of post-analysis software for immune sequencing data. Their cognate antigens are unknown. Regarding the study as a whole: Controls had lower frequencies than patients of about 5 TRBV segments, which included TRBV5-6, TRBV5-1 and TRBV20-1.

Unique molecular identifiers were carried by the TCR beta cDNA libraries. TCRdb independently ran MiXCR on the PCR reads; one entry per CDR3 protein. The table includes approximately 160,000 distinct CDR3 sequences, roughly 31% detected once. The material sequenced was blood. The receptors shown here come from a girl aged 5 to 17 with multiple sclerosis.

This clonotype was counted between two and nine times. V is TRBV9 and J is TRBJ1-6, with D unresolved. V was shortened by 4 bases and J by 0 bases, with 14 bases between the two germline ends. CDR1 and CDR2 (germline): SGDLS, YYNGEE. The length of the CDR3 is 17 residues. The CDR3 nucleotides are TGTGCCAGCAGCCCCGGTTGGTCGAGCTCCTATAATTCACCCCTCCACTTT. Translated: CASSPGWSSSYNSPLHF.

The chain employs TRBV5-6 and TRBJ1-4; no clear D. The CDR3 loop spans 14 amino acids. V was shortened by 4 bases and J by 5 bases, with 12 bases between the two germline ends. Germline V gene lookup returns CDR1 SGHDT and CDR2 YYEEEE. The CDR3 sequence: CASSPRLGNEKLFF. Here the CDR3 DNA reads TGTGCCAGCAGCCCCCGGCTGGGAAATGAAAAACTGTTTTTT.

This clonotype has at least ten counts. The chain links TRBV7-9 to TRBJ2-3; D is ambiguous. Germline CDR1 SEHNR, CDR2 FQNEAQ (reference sequence). V lost 1 base and J 4 bases, leaving 9 bases between the germline ends. This CDR3 region has 14 residues. CDR3 coding DNA: TGTGCCAGCAGCTTAGAAGGCGTGGCAGATACGCAGTATTTT. It translates to CASSLEGVADTQYF.

This clonotype was seen at least ten times. This chain links TRBV10-3 with TRBJ1-2; D not resolved. The CDR3 totals 14 residues. Between the trimmed V and J ends, which lost 6 bases and 0 bases, there was a span of 11 bases. Germline V gives CDR1 ENHRY, CDR2 SYGVKD. The CDR3 DNA reads TGTGCCATCAGAGACGACGGGACTAACTATGGCTACACCTTC. It is translated as CAIRDDGTNYGYTF.

This clonotype was counted many times. The V call is TRBV12-3 or TRBV12-4, the J call TRBJ1-2; the D gene is possibly TRBD1 (6 bases). The CDR3 is 16 amino acids. Trimming shortened V by 6 bases and J by 0 bases, and 17 bases separated the two germline ends. The CDR3 sequence: CASREGGGRTNYGYTF. In DNA form, the CDR3 reads TGTGCCAGCAGGGAAGGAGGGGGGCGAACTAACTATGGCTACACCTTC.

This clonotype showed up many times. The rearrangement links TRBV6-5 to TRBJ2-1; TRBD2 agrees at 9 bases. V lost 9 bases and J lost 2; bases outside the gene matches: 5. Per germline, CDR1 MNHEY and CDR2 SVGAGI. This CDR3 spans 14 amino acids. The CDR3 region is CARTSGRPYNEQFF. CDR3 DNA: TGTGCCAGAACCAGCGGGAGGCCCTACAATGAGCAGTTCTTC.

Notes on this clonotype: A much larger clone differs by one base, so this may be a read error. V usage is TRBV7-9 and J usage is TRBJ2-7; D possibly uses TRBD1 or TRBD2 (5 bases each). This CDR3 spans 19 amino acids. The V gene lost 4 bases and the J gene lost 10 bases, with 35 bases spanning the gap. CDR1 and CDR2 from the germline V gene are SEHNR and FQNEAQ (reference sequence). The chain's CDR3 is CASSSKEPGPILAKNTQYF. CDR3 in DNA: TGTGCCAGCAGCTCCAAAGAGCCGGGACCTATTTTAGCCAAAAACACTCAGTACTTC.

This clonotype has a count of ten or more. V usage is TRBV5-1 and J usage is TRBJ2-1; D may be TRBD2 (6 bases). Per germline, CDR1 SGHRS and CDR2 YFSETQ. The CDR3 runs to 15 residues. V was trimmed by 3 bases and J by 4 bases, leaving 14 bases between them. The CDR3 reads CASSWGSGPYNEQFF. The CDR3 nucleotides read TGCGCCAGCAGCTGGGGTAGCGGTCCATACAATGAGCAGTTCTTC.